This TCR beta chain was profiled in a study of technical replicates of blood from a few donors. Sequencing used immunoSEQ multiplex PCR; TCRdb keeps in-frame clones, though not all of them. This sample has about 81,000 clones, with 92% found just once. This clone turned up a few times. The source material was T cells isolated from PBMCs. The receptor's source is a human donor in good health.

CDR3 DNA sequence: TGTGCCAGCAGTGCGGACAGGGTAGGACAGCCCCAGCATTTT. Translating gives CASSADRVGQPQHF. The chain has TRBV2 and TRBJ1-5; 8 nucleotides line up with TRBD1. Germline CDR1 and CDR2: SNHLY and FYNNEI. With 4 bases clipped from V and 7 bases from J, the junction kept 6 bases outside the gene matches. This CDR3 contains 14 residues.